This T cell receptor beta chain was documented in a study of T cell repertoires in cytomegalovirus infection. Study-level information: Alongside well-studied HLA-B-restricted CMV epitopes, recently identified HLA-C-restricted CMV epitopes were also used. In public TCR beta signatures, there were indications of both CMV infection and matching HLA type.

TCRdb fed the reads into MiXCR, producing one record per CDR3 protein. This sample carries some 800,000 distinct CDR3 sequences, about 28% of them seen once, and the ten largest clones take about an eighth. The V gene's germline CDR1 is MNHEY and CDR2 SVGEGT. V gave up 7 bases and J gave up 7 bases; unmatched junction bases: 14. CDR3 size: 17 residues. Study-level results: Identification of carriers of CMV plus the relevant HLA was achieved through cumulative public TCR beta family frequency. Ex vivo responses were dominated by HLA-C-restricted CMV-specific TCR beta clonotypes.

Worth noting for this clonotype: Its antigen remains unidentified.

This clonotype originated in a human donor in good health (CMV status not recorded). Some clones in this sample may be carry-over from other donors' samples. This rearrangement joins TRBV6-2 or TRBV6-3 to TRBJ1-4; the match to TRBD1 covers 11 bases. Specimen: cultured CD8+ T cells from PBMCs, collected from culture after CMV antigen stimulation. The CDR3 nucleotides read TGTGCCAGCACCCCGACCGGACAGGGGGCGACGGGTGAAAAACTGTTTTTT. Protein product: CASTPTGQGATGEKLFF.